These 8 T cell receptor beta chains came from one sample sequenced in a study of read filtering for tumor transcriptome and immune sequencing. From about 0.4 ug of RNA, a library with molecular barcoded alpha/delta and beta/gamma adaptors was made. TCRdb re-derived calls from the reads in MiXCR, one entry per CDR3 protein. The sample contains 35,000 to 40,000 distinct CDR3 sequences, roughly 13% of which appear only once. The sequenced sample consisted of a population of CD138-negative cells sorted from bone marrow. The source of these receptors is a donor aged 40 or over with multiple myeloma.

This clonotype was counted a few times. J is TRBJ2-3 and V is TRBV2; 7 bases are shared with TRBD2. Per germline, CDR1 SNHLY and CDR2 FYNNEI. The length of the CDR3 is 15 residues. Germline trimming cut 6 bases from V and 3 bases from J; bases unmatched to any gene: 9. The CDR3 is CASRSSGAGTDTQYF. CDR3 bases: TGTGCCAGCAGATCCAGCGGGGCGGGGACAGATACGCAGTATTTT.

This clonotype came up many times. CDR3 sequence (DNA): TGTGCCAGCGGAAGAACAGGGGACGAGCAGTACTTC. Translating gives CASGRTGDEQYF. The chain carries TRBV2 and TRBJ2-7; 7 bases line up with TRBD1. The germline gives CDR1 SNHLY, CDR2 FYNNEI. This CDR3 is 12 amino acids long. J was trimmed by 5 bases and V by 8 bases; bases with no gene match: 6. Combining the CDR3 with reference TRBV2 and TRBJ2-7 gives the whole variable domain EPEVTQTPSHQVTQMGQEVILRCVPISNHLYFYWYRQILGQKVEFLVSFYNNEISEKSEIFDDQFSVERPDGSNFTLKIRSTKLEDSAMYFCASGRTGDEQYFGPGTRLTVT.

This clonotype was found a few times. This chain connects TRBV20-1 to TRBJ1-1; the D gene is possibly TRBD1 (5 bases). V was clipped by 0 bases and J by 8 bases, with 10 bases between them. Per germline, CDR1 DFQATT and CDR2 SNEGSKA (reference sequence). The CDR3 totals 12 residues. CDR3 sequence: CSARETDAEAFF. CDR3 in DNA: TGCAGTGCTAGAGAGACAGACGCGGAAGCTTTCTTT.

This clonotype was seen ten or more times. The V and J genes are TRBV5-1 and TRBJ2-7; tentative D call: TRBD2 (5 bases). Trimming took 4 bases from V and 1 from J, leaving 15 bases between them. The V gene's germline CDR1 is SGHRS and CDR2 YFSETQ. The CDR3 runs to 15 residues. The CDR3 reads CASSAVREGSYEQYF. Here the CDR3 DNA reads TGCGCCAGCAGCGCGGTTCGGGAAGGGTCCTACGAGCAGTACTTC.

The table lists this clonotype with a few counts. This may stem from a read error, because a much larger clone lies one nucleotide away. The chain is built from TRBV2 and TRBJ2-3; D gene ambiguous. Trimming took 3 bases from V and 0 from J, leaving 13 bases between them. Germline CDR1 SNHLY, CDR2 FYNNEI. This CDR3 contains 16 residues. CDR3 sequence (DNA): TGTGCCAGCAGTGACCTCATGGGATCTAGCACAGATACGCAGTATTTT. It translates to CASSDLMGSSTDTQYF.

Ten or more counts support this clonotype. V gene TRBV11-2 combines with J gene TRBJ2-7; 9 bases align to TRBD1. V was clipped by 0 bases and J by 5 bases; unmatched bases: 5. Germline V gene sequence: CDR1 SGHAT, CDR2 FQNNGV. The CDR3 is 15 residues long. The DNA for the CDR3 is TGTGCCAGCAGCTTAGAACGGACAGGGGTCCACGAGCAGTACTTC. Translation: CASSLERTGVHEQYF.

This clonotype has ten or more counts. V gene TRBV25-1 combines with J gene TRBJ2-7, with D unclear. Germline V CDR1 and CDR2: MGHDK, SYGVNS. The CDR3 consists of 14 residues. V was shortened by 2 bases and J by 2 bases, with 10 bases between the two germline ends. CDR3 amino acids: CASSEGLLAYEQYF. CDR3 coding DNA: TGTGCCAGCAGTGAAGGTCTGTTGGCCTACGAGCAGTACTTC.

Ten or more counts support this clonotype. The chain joins TRBV20-1 to TRBJ2-1; unclear D gene. With 2 bases removed from V and 7 bases from J, the gap between germline ends came to 15 bases. The CDR3 loop spans 14 amino acids. CDR1 is DFQATT and CDR2 is SNEGSKA in the germline V gene (reference sequence). CDR3 DNA: TGCAGTGCTAGAATCCGGCTGGTTGGTAATGAGCAGTTCTTC. Translated, it gives CSARIRLVGNEQFF.